This entry describes one TCR beta chain. The data belong to a study of T cells in Graves' hyperthyroidism and ophthalmopathy. This CDR3 is built from 16 residues. J was trimmed by 2 bases and V by 1 base; bases with no gene match: 8. Germline V gene data show CDR1 as KGHSH and CDR2 as LQKENI. Amplification of TCR beta CDR3 regions used RNA as the template. Using the HTBI primer set, a first-round RT-PCR was run on the TCR CDR3. TCRdb ran MiXCR on the multiplex PCR reads and lists one entry per CDR3 protein. The sample includes over 550,000 distinct CDR3 sequences, 16% of them seen just once. The J gene is TRBJ2-7, the V gene TRBV18, with 7 bases that match TRBD1. The sequence came from a woman aged 18-29 years with Graves' hyperthyroidism. Specimen: blood. CDR3 bases: TGTGCCAGCTCACCACAGGGTGGACAGGTTACCTACGAGCAGTACTTC. Protein sequence: CASSPQGGQVTYEQYF.